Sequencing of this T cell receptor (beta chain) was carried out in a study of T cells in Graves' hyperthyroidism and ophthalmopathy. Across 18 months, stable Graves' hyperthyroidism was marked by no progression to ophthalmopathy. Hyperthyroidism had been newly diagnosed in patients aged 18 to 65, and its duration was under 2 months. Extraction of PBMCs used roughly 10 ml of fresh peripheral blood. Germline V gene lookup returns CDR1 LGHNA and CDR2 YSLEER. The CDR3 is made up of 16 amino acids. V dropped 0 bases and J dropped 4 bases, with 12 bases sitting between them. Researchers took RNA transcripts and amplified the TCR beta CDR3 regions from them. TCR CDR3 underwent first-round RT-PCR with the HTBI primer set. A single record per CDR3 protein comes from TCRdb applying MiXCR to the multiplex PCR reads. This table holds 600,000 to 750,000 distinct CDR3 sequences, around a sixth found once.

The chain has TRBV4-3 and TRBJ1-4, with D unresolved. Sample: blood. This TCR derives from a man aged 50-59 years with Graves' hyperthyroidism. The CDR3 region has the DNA TGCGCCAGCAGCCAAGATAGTACAGCGCTTAATGAAAAACTGTTTTTT. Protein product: CASSQDSTALNEKLFF.